This T cell receptor beta chain derives from a study of blood T cells in healthy people across ages. Whole-study results and caveats: Since the PBMCs were unsorted, naive and antigen-experienced cells could not be conclusively compared.

PCR was performed a second time for about 6 to 11 cycles using a sample-barcoded 5' primer and a J-beta primer mix. TCRdb reprocessed the 5' RACE reads via MiXCR and lists one record per CDR3 protein. The table records about 590,000 distinct CDR3 sequences, less than 35% of them present only once. The CDR3 runs 13 residues. Looked up from germline, CDR1 is SGHTA and CDR2 is FQGNSA. The V gene lost 0 bases and the J gene lost 8 bases, with 10 bases spanning the gap. This clonotype has a count of ten or more. Its cognate antigen is unknown. The TCR comes from a woman of 80 years or more in good health. The chain combines TRBV7-2 with TRBJ1-2; D is unresolved. The sequenced sample consisted of blood. This chain's CDR3 is CASSLAGLGGYTF. The CDR3 DNA reads TGTGCCAGCAGCTTAGCCGGCTTGGGAGGCTACACCTTC.